The present T cell receptor (beta chain) was sequenced within a study of shared clonotypes between healthy human individuals. Study-level background: Three plates each covered CD4 naive and memory; CD8 naive two, CD8 memory one. The study's findings and limits: Clonotype sharing among the donors was expected to vary with sequencing depth.

This clone showed up just once. The antigen is undetermined. The CDR3 runs 17 residues. Trimming took off 4 bases at V and 10 bases at J, with 28 bases between the two ends. Germline CDR1 reads LGHNA; CDR2 reads YSLEER. Here immunoSEQ multiplex PCR was the method, and the copy in TCRdb shows in-frame clones only, minus some. Of approximately 2,000,000 clones listed, roughly 95% are singletons. CD45RO-negative, CCR7-selected cells formed the naive CD8 fraction, which excluded terminally differentiated effector memory CD45RA+ cells. The receptor comes from a young man in good health. Some clones in this sample may be carry-over from other donors' samples. The J gene is TRBJ1-2, the V gene TRBV4-3; D is possibly TRBD1 (5 bases). The sequenced sample was naive CD8+ T cells from PBMCs. In DNA, the CDR3 is TGCGCCAGCAGCCCCCACCGGACGGGGGGTGAAACTTGGGACTACACCTTC. This encodes CASSPHRTGGETWDYTF.